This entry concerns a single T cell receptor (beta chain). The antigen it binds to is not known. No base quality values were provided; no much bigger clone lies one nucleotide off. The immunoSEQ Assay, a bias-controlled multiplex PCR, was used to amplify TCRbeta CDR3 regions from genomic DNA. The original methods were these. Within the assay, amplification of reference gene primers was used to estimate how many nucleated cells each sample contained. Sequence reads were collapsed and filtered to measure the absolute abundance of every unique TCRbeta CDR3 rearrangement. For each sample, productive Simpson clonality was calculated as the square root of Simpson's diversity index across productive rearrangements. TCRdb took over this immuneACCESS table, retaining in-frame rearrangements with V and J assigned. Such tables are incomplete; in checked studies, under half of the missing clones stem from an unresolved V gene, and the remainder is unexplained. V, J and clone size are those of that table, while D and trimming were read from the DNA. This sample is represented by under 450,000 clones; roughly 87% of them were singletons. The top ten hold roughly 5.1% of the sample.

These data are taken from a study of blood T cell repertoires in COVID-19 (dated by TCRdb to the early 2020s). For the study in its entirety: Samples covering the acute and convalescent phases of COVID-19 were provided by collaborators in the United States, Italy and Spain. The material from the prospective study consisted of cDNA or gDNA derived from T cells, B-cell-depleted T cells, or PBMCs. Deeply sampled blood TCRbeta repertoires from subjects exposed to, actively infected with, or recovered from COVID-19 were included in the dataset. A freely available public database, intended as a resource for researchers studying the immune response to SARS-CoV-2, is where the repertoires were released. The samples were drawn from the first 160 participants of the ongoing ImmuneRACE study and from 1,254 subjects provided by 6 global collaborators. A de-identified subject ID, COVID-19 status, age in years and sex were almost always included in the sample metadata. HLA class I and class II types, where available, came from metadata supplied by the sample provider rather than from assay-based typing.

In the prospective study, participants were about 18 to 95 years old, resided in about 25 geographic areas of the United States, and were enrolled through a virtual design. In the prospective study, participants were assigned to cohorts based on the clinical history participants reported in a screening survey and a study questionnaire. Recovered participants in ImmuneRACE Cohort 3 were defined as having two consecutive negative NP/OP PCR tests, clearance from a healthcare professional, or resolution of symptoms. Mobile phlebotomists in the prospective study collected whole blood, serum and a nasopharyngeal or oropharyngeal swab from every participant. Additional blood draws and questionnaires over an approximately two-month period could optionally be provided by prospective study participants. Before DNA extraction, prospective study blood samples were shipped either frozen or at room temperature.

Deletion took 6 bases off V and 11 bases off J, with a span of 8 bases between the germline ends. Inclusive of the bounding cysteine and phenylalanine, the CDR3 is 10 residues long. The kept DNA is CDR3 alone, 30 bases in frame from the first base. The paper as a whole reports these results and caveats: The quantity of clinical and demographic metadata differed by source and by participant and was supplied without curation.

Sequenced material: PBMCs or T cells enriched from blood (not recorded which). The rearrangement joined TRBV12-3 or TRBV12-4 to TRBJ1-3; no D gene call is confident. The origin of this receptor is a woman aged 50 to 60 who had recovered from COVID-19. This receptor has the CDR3 CASSPRAIYF. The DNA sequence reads TGTGCCAGCAGCCCTCGCGCCATATATTTT.